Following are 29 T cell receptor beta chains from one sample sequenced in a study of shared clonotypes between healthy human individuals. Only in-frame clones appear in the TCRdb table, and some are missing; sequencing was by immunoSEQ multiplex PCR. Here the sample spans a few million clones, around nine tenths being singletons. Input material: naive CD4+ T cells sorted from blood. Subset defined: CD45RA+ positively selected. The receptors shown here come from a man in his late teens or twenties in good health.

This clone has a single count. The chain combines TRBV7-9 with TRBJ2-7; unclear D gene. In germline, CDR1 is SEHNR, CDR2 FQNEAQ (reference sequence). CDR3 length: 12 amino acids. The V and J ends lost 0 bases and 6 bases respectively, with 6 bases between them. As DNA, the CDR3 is TGTGCCAGCAGCTTAGCAGTCTTCGAGCAGTACTTC. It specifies CASSLAVFEQYF. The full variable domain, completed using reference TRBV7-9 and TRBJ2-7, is DTGVSQNPRHKITKRGQNVTFRCDPISEHNRLYWYRQTLGQGPEFLTYFQNEAQLEKSRLLSDRFSAERPKGSFSTLEIQRTEQGDSAMYLCASSLAVFEQYFGPGTRLTVT.

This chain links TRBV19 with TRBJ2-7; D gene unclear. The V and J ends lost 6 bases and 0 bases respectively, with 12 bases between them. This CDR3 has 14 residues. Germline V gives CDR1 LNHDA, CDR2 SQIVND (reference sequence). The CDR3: CASSPAWSSYEQYF. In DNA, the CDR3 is TGTGCCAGTAGCCCGGCCTGGAGCTCCTACGAGCAGTACTTC.

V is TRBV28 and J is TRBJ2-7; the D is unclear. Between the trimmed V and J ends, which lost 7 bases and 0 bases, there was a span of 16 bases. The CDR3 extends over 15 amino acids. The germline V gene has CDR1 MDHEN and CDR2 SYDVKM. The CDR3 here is CASTAHAVPSYEQYF. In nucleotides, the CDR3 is TGTGCCAGCACCGCTCACGCGGTTCCCTCCTACGAGCAGTACTTC.

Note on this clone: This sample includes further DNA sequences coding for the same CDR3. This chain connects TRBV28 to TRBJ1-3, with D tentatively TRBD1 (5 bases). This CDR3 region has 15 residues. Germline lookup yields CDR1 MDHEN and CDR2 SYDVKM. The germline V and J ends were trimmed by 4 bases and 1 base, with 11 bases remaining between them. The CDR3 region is CASSSPGGSGNTIYF. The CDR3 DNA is TGTGCCAGCAGTTCCCCCGGGGGGTCTGGAAACACCATATATTTT.

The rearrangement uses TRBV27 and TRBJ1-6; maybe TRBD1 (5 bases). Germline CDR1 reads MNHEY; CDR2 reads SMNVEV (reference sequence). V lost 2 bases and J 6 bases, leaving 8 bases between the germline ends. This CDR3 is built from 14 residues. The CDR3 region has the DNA TGTGCCAGCAGTTTACTGGGGGTTAATTCACCCCTCCACTTT. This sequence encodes CASSLLGVNSPLHF.

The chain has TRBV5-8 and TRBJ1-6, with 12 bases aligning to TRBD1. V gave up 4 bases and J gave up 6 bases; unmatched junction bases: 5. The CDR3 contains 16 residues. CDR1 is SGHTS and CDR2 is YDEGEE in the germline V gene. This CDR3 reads CASSGGTGGVNSPLHF. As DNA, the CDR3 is TGTGCCAGCAGCGGGGGGACAGGGGGCGTTAATTCACCCCTCCACTTT.

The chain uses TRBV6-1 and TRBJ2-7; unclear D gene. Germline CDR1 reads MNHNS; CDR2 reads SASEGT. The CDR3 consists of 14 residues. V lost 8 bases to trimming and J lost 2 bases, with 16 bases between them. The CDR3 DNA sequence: TGTGCCAGCCAACAGCCAAGTGGCGCCTACGAGCAGTACTTC. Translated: CASQQPSGAYEQYF.

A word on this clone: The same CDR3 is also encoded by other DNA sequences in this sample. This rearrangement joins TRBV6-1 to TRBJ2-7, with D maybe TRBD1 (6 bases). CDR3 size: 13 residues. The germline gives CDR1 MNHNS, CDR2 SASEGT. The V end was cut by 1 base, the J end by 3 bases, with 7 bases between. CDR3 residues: CASSEEQGYEQYF. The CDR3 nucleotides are TGTGCCAGCAGTGAAGAACAGGGCTACGAGCAGTACTTC.

The CDR3 region is CASSLVGQDKGTQYF. As DNA, the CDR3 is TGTGCCAGCAGCTTGGTTGGACAGGACAAGGGTACGCAGTATTTT. This chain joins TRBV5-6 and TRBJ2-3; 7 bases are shared with TRBD1. Germline loops: CDR1 SGHDT, CDR2 YYEEEE. CDR3 length: 15 amino acids. J lost 8 bases, V lost 0 bases, and 9 bases had no gene match.

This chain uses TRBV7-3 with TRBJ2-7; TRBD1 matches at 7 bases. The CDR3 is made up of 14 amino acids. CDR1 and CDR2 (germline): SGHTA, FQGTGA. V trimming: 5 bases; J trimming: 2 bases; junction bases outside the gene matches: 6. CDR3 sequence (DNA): TGTGCCAGCAGCCCCACGGGACAGCCCTACGAGCAGTACTTC. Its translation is CASSPTGQPYEQYF.

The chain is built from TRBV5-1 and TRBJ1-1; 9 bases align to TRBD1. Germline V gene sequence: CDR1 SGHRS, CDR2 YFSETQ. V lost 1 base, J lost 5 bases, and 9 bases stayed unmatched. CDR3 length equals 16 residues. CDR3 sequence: CASSLLQGAVKTEAFF. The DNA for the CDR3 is TGCGCCAGCAGCTTGTTACAGGGGGCCGTAAAAACTGAAGCTTTCTTT.

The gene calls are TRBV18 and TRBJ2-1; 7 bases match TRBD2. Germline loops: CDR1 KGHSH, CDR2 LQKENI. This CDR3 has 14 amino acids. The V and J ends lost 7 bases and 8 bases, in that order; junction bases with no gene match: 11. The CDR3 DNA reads TGTGCCAGCTATCAAGGACGGGAGGTAGATGAGCAGTTCTTC. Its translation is CASYQGREVDEQFF.

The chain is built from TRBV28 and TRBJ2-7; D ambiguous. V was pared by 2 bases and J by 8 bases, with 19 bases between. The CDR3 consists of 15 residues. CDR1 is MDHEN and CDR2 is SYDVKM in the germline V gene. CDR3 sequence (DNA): TGTGCCAGCAGTTTAGCCGGACGAGCCCGTATGCAGCAGTACTTC. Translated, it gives CASSLAGRARMQQYF.

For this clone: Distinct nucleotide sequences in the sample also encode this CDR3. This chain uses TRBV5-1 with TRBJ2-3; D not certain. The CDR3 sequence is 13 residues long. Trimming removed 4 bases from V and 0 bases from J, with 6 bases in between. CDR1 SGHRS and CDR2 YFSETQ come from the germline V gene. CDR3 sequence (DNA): TGCGCCAGCAGCGCAGCGAGCACAGATACGCAGTATTTT. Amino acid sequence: CASSAASTDTQYF.

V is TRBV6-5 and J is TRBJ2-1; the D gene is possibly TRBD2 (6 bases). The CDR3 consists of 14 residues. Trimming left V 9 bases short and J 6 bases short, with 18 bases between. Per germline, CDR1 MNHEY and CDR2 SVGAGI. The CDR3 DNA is TGTGCCAGTGGCCGGAGGGTCTCTCCCAATGAGCAGTTCTTC. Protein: CASGRRVSPNEQFF.

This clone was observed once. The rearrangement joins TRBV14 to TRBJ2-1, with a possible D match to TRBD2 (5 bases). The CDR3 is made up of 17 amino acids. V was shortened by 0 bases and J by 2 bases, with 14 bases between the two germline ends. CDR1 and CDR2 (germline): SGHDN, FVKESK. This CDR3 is CASSQDLASIPYNEQFF. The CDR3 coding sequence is TGTGCCAGCAGCCAAGATCTGGCTAGCATCCCCTACAATGAGCAGTTCTTC.

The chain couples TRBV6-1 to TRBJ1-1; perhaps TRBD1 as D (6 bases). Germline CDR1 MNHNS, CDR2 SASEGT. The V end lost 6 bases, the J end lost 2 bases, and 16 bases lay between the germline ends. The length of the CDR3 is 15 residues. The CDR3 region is CASSYRDQINTEAFF. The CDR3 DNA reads TGTGCCAGCAGCTACAGGGACCAGATAAACACTGAAGCTTTCTTT.

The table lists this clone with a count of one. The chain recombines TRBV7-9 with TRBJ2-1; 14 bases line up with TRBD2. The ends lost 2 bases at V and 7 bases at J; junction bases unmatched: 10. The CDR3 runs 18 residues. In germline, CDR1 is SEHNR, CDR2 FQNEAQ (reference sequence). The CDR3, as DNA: TGTGCCAGCAGCTTAATGGGAAGGACTAGCGGGGGGAGGAATGAGCAGTTCTTC. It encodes CASSLMGRTSGGRNEQFF.

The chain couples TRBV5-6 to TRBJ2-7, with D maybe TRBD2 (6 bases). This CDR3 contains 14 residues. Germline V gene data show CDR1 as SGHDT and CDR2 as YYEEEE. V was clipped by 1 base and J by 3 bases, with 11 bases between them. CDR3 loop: CASSLRGISYEQYF. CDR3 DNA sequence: TGTGCCAGCAGCTTGCGGGGGATAAGCTACGAGCAGTACTTC.

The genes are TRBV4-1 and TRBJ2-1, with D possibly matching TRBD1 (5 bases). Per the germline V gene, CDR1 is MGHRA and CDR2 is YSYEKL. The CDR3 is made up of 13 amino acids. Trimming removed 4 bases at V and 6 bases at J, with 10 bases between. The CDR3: CASSLVDSNEQFF. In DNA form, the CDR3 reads TGCGCCAGCAGCCTTGTCGACAGCAATGAGCAGTTCTTC.

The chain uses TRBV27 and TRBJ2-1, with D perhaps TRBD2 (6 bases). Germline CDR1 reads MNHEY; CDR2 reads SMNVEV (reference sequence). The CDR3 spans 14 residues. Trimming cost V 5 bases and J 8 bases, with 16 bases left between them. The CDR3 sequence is CASSPLPGLYEQFF. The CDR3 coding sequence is TGTGCCAGCAGTCCTCTTCCGGGACTTTATGAGCAGTTCTTC.

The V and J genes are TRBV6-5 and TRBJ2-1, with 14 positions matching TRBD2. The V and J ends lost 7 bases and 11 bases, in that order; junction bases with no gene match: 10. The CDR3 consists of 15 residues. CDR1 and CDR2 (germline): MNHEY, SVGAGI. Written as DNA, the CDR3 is TGTGCCAGCAACCATCTGACTAGCGGGGGGGCCAAGCAGTTCTTC. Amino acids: CASNHLTSGGAKQFF.

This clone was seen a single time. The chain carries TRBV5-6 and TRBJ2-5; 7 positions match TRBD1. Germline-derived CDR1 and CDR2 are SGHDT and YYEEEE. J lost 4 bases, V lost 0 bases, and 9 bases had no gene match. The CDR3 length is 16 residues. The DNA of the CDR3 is TGTGCCAGCAGCTTGGTTAGGGGGCATGGTATAGAGACCCAGTACTTC. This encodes CASSLVRGHGIETQYF.

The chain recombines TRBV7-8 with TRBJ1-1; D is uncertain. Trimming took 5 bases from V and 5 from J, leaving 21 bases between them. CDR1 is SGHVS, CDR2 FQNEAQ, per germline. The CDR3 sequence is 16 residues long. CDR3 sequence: CASSPAPISTGTEAFF. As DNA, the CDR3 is TGTGCCAGCAGCCCCGCCCCGATCTCTACGGGGACTGAAGCTTTCTTT. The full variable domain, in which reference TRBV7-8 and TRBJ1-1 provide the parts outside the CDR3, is GAGVSQSPRYKVAKRGQDVALRCDPISGHVSLFWYQQALGQGPEFLTYFQNEAQLDKSGLPSDRFFAERPEGSVSTLKIQRTQQEDSAVYLCASSPAPISTGTEAFFGQGTRLTVV.

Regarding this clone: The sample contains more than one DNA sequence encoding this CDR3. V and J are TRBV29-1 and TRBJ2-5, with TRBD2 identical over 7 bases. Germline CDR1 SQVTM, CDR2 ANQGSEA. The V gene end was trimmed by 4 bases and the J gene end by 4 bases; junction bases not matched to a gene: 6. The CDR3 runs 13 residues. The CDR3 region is CSVAAGVAETQYF. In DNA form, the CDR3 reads TGCAGCGTTGCGGCGGGAGTGGCAGAGACCCAGTACTTC.

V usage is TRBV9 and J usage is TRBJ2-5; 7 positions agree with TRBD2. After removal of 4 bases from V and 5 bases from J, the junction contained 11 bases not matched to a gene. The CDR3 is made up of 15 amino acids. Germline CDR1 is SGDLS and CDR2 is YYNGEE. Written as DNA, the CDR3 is TGTGCCAGCAGCCCTATCCCGCGGGGAGGGGAGACCCAGTACTTC. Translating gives CASSPIPRGGETQYF.

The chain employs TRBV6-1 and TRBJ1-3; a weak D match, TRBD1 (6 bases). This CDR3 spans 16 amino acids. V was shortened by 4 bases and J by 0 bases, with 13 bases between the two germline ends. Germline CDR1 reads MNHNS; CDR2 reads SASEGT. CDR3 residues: CASSVFDRTSGNTIYF. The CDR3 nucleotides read TGTGCCAGCAGTGTTTTTGACAGGACCTCTGGAAACACCATATATTTT.

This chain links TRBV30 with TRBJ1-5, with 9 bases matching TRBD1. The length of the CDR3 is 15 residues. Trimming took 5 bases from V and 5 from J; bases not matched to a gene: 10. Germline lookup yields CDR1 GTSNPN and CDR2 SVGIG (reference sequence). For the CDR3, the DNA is TGTGCCTGGGGGCTCTCGGACAGGGGCCATCAGCCCCAGCATTTT. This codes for CAWGLSDRGHQPQHF.

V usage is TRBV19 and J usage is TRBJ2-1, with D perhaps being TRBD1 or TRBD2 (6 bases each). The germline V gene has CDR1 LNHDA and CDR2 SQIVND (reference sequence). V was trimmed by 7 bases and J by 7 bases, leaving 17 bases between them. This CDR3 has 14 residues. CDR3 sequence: CASTGRRGDNEQFF. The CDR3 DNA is TGTGCCAGTACTGGCCGGAGGGGGGATAATGAGCAGTTCTTC.